These 21 T cell receptor beta chains were all obtained from the same sample, sequenced in a study of blood T cell repertoires in COVID-19. Only in-frame clones appear in the TCRdb table, and some are missing; sequencing was by immunoSEQ multiplex PCR. The sample lists some 150,000 clones, approximately 85% occurring once. Sequencing was performed on peripheral blood. Source of these receptors: a man in his fifties or sixties with acute or convalescent COVID-19.

This chain joins TRBV10-3 and TRBJ2-5; 7 bases agree with TRBD1. The J segment lost 5 bases and the V segment lost 4 bases, leaving 7 bases of the junction unmatched. The CDR3 extends over 14 amino acids. Germline CDR1 is ENHRY and CDR2 is SYGVKD. The CDR3 nucleotides are TGTGCCATCAGTGGCGACAGGGAGTTGGAGACCCAGTACTTC. Translation gives CAISGDRELETQYF.

This sequence joins TRBV3-1 (or the pseudogene TRBV3-2) and TRBJ2-2; no firm D call. CDR1 is LGHDT, CDR2 YNNKEL, per germline (reference sequence). The CDR3 extends over 16 amino acids. Trimming removed 0 bases at V and 0 bases at J, with 8 bases between. CDR3 loop: CASSQDPFSNTGELFF. DNA for the CDR3: TGTGCCAGCAGCCAAGATCCTTTTTCGAACACCGGGGAGCTGTTTTTT.

The genes are TRBV2 and TRBJ2-1; 7 bases line up with TRBD1. The CDR3 has 13 amino acids. After removal of 7 bases from V and 4 bases from J, the junction contained 4 bases not matched to a gene. CDR1 is SNHLY and CDR2 is FYNNEI in the germline V gene. CDR3 coding DNA: TGTGCCAGCACCGCGACAGGGTACAATGAGCAGTTCTTC. It specifies CASTATGYNEQFF.

The chain recombines TRBV19 with TRBJ2-3, with 9 bases that match TRBD2. The CDR3 is 14 amino acids. CDR1 and CDR2 from the germline V gene are LNHDA and SQIVND (reference sequence). J lost 0 bases, V lost 10 bases, and 5 bases had no gene match. The CDR3 DNA reads TGTGCCACCCGACTAGCGGTTAGCACAGATACGCAGTATTTT. This codes for CATRLAVSTDTQYF.

This clone was counted a single time. The chain has TRBV5-1 and TRBJ1-1; D call uncertain. CDR3 length: 16 residues. The V end was cut by 4 bases, the J end by 1 base, with 17 bases between. Per the germline V gene, CDR1 is SGHRS and CDR2 is YFSETQ. CDR3 in DNA: TGCGCCAGCAGCCAGCGAGATGGCCAGCCGAACACTGAAGCTTTCTTT. Translated, it gives CASSQRDGQPNTEAFF.

The chain carries TRBV18 and TRBJ2-5; TRBD1 might be the D (5 bases). V shed 3 bases and J shed 5 bases, with 7 bases lying between them. The length of the CDR3 is 12 residues. The germline V gene encodes CDR1 KGHSH and CDR2 LQKENI. CDR3 in DNA: TGTGCCAGCTCACCGCCAGGGGAGACCCAGTACTTC. Protein: CASSPPGETQYF.

This chain connects TRBV11-3 to TRBJ2-1; weak D call: TRBD2 (5 bases). The CDR3 loop spans 15 amino acids. Deletions cut 0 bases from V and 9 bases from J, with 15 bases between. CDR1 is SGHNT and CDR2 is YENEEA in the germline V gene. In DNA, the CDR3 is TGTGCCAGCAGCTTAGATCCCACTAGAACTGGTGAGCAGTTCTTC. Protein sequence: CASSLDPTRTGEQFF.

This chain uses TRBV20-1 with TRBJ1-5; 11 bases align to TRBD1. Per germline, CDR1 DFQATT and CDR2 SNEGSKA (reference sequence). With V trimmed by 3 bases and J by 7 bases, 2 bases remained unmatched. This CDR3 is built from 13 residues. The CDR3, as DNA: TGCAGTGCTAGTCGGACAGGGGGCCAGCCCCAGCATTTT. Translation gives CSASRTGGQPQHF.

V and J are TRBV9 and TRBJ2-5; TRBD2 is a possible D gene (5 bases). Trimming took off 4 bases at V and 5 bases at J, with 21 bases between the two ends. CDR3 length: 16 amino acids. Germline assignment: CDR1 SGDLS and CDR2 YYNGEE. CDR3 sequence: CASSPRPRGLGETQYF. In DNA, the CDR3 is TGTGCCAGCAGCCCACGGCCGAGAGGGCTCGGGGAGACCCAGTACTTC.

This chain joins TRBV5-1 and TRBJ2-1; TRBD1 might be the D (6 bases). With 4 bases removed from V and 1 base from J, the gap between germline ends came to 12 bases. The CDR3 has 15 amino acids. Germline V lookup: CDR1 SGHRS, CDR2 YFSETQ. In DNA form, the CDR3 reads TGCGCCAGCAGCCCTGGGACACAATCCTACAATGAGCAGTTCTTC. It specifies CASSPGTQSYNEQFF.

This chain joins TRBV7-8 and TRBJ2-2; D might be TRBD2 (5 bases). Germline V gene lookup returns CDR1 SGHVS and CDR2 FQNEAQ. The CDR3 has 15 residues. Trimming removed 5 bases at V and 2 bases at J, with 12 bases between. CDR3 nucleotide sequence: TGTGCCAGCAGCCCACCGGGATTCAACACCGGGGAGCTGTTTTTT. Its protein is CASSPPGFNTGELFF.

This clone has just a few counts. This chain joins TRBV5-1 and TRBJ2-3; D might be TRBD2 (5 bases). The germline V gene has CDR1 SGHRS and CDR2 YFSETQ. Trimming cost V 0 bases and J 7 bases, with 12 bases left between them. The CDR3 is 14 residues long. CDR3 nucleotide sequence: TGCGCCAGCAGCTTGGCAAGCCGGGATAATACGCAGTATTTT. Protein: CASSLASRDNTQYF.

The chain combines TRBV9 with TRBJ1-6, with 7 bases lining up with TRBD1. Germline CDR1 reads SGDLS; CDR2 reads YYNGEE. The CDR3 covers 15 residues. Losses at the gene ends were 0 bases for V and 8 bases for J; bases not matched to a gene: 5. The CDR3: CASSVEGAADSPLHF. The CDR3 region has the DNA TGTGCCAGCAGCGTAGAGGGGGCGGCTGATTCACCCCTCCACTTT.

This chain uses TRBV3-1 (or the pseudogene TRBV3-2) with TRBJ2-1; D is possibly TRBD1 (5 bases). Germline lookup yields CDR1 LGHDT and CDR2 YNNKEL (reference sequence). The V and J ends lost 1 base and 5 bases respectively, with 12 bases between them. This CDR3 comprises 15 residues. The CDR3 nucleotides are TGTGCCAGCAGCCAAGCCAGGGATTGGGACAATGAGCAGTTCTTC. Translation: CASSQARDWDNEQFF.

The chain employs TRBV7-3 and TRBJ2-7, with TRBD1 matching over 8 bases. The CDR3 totals 15 residues. CDR1 and CDR2 (germline): SGHTA, FQGTGA. With 4 bases clipped from V and 3 bases from J, the junction kept 8 bases outside the gene matches. DNA for the CDR3: TGTGCCAGCAGCTCCCGAGACAGGGGTGGCTACGAGCAGTACTTC. Translating gives CASSSRDRGGYEQYF.

This chain uses TRBV7-2 with TRBJ1-6; TRBD1 matches 10 bases. CDR1 SGHTA and CDR2 FQGNSA come from the germline V gene. V shed 6 bases and J 6 bases; nucleotides not matched to a gene: 5. The CDR3 extends over 15 amino acids. CDR3 protein: CASRRDRGLNSPLHF. In DNA, the CDR3 is TGTGCCAGCAGACGCGACAGGGGGCTTAATTCACCCCTCCACTTT. Full variable domain (rest looked up from reference TRBV7-2 and TRBJ1-6): GAGVSQSPSNKVTEKGKDVELRCDPISGHTALYWYRQSLGQGLEFLIYFQGNSAPDKSGLPSDRFSAERTGGSVSTLTIQRTQQEDSAVYLCASRRDRGLNSPLHFGNGTRLTVT.

The chain couples TRBV5-1 to TRBJ2-5; TRBD2 aligns across 8 bases. This CDR3 spans 16 amino acids. Germline assignment: CDR1 SGHRS and CDR2 YFSETQ. The trim removed 5 bases at V and 2 bases at J, leaving 11 bases unmatched. CDR3 coding DNA: TGCGCCAGCAGACCTGGCAATAGCGGGGCTCAAGAGACCCAGTACTTC. It yields the protein CASRPGNSGAQETQYF.

The V and J genes are TRBV18 and TRBJ2-2, with D possibly TRBD1 on 6 matching bases. Germline assignment: CDR1 KGHSH and CDR2 LQKENI. The CDR3 sequence is 15 residues long. V lost 3 bases and J lost 5, with 13 bases in between. The CDR3 loop reads CASSPREGETGELFF. CDR3 nucleotides: TGTGCCAGCTCACCTCGTGAGGGGGAAACCGGGGAGCTGTTTTTT.

The CDR3 DNA is TGTGCCAGCAGTGAACCTCGTCCCGGGACAGGGGCAAACTATGGCTACACCTTC. It is translated as CASSEPRPGTGANYGYTF. The rearrangement joins TRBV6-1 to TRBJ1-2; 10 nucleotides match TRBD1. The CDR3 is made up of 18 amino acids. Germline CDR1 MNHNS, CDR2 SASEGT. V gave up 2 bases and J gave up 2 bases; unmatched junction bases: 11.

This clone has only one observation. V usage is TRBV30 and J usage is TRBJ2-7, with TRBD1 as a possible D gene (6 bases). The germline V gene has CDR1 GTSNPN and CDR2 SVGIG (reference sequence). CDR3 length: 12 residues. The V end was cut by 2 bases, the J end by 6 bases, with 11 bases between. This chain's CDR3 is CAWSPDSSEQYF. The CDR3 nucleotides are TGTGCCTGGAGTCCGGACAGTTCCGAGCAGTACTTC.

This chain uses TRBV11-2 with TRBJ2-3; D may be TRBD1 (6 bases). The ends were cut back, 5 bases at V and 5 bases at J, with 11 bases in the middle. Germline values: CDR1 SGHAT, CDR2 FQNNGV. The CDR3 is 13 residues long. CDR3 sequence reads: CASSQQGIDTQYF. The CDR3 nucleotides read TGTGCCAGCAGCCAGCAGGGGATAGATACGCAGTATTTT.